These 24 T cell receptor beta chains share one sample of origin, sequenced in a study of T cell changes during pregnancy in multiple sclerosis (dated by TCRdb to the late 2010s). Library creation used the immunoSEQ multiplex PCR assay. TCRdb took this table from immuneACCESS and kept in-frame rearrangements with V and J called. Such tables lack part of the clones; where checked against another copy, unresolved V genes explain under half of the gap, and the rest is unexplained. This sample is represented by tens of thousands of clones; 93% of them were singletons. 2.6% of the sample is in the top ten clones. This specimen consisted of CD8+ T cells from peripheral blood mononuclear cells, obtained in the third trimester of pregnancy. The receptor source for this set is a female donor with multiple sclerosis, enrolled in a pregnancy study.

This clone was detected only once. The chain employs TRBV9 and TRBJ2-7; 7 nucleotides align to TRBD2. Germline values: CDR1 SGDLS, CDR2 YYNGEE. This CDR3 is built from 14 residues. The V and J ends lost 2 bases and 5 bases, in that order; junction bases with no gene match: 7. The CDR3 is CASSVSGGGNEQYF. The CDR3 DNA is TGTGCCAGCAGCGTCTCTGGCGGGGGAAACGAGCAGTACTTC.

The DNA for the CDR3 is TGTGCCAGCAGTTTAACGACTAGCCCAGATACGCAGTATTTT. Amino acids: CASSLTTSPDTQYF. The V and J genes are TRBV28 and TRBJ2-3, with 7 positions matching TRBD2. Looked up from germline, CDR1 is MDHEN and CDR2 is SYDVKM. The CDR3 is 14 amino acids. J lost 4 bases, V lost 2 bases, and 3 bases had no gene match.

This chain uses TRBV12-5 with TRBJ1-5; D possibly corresponds to TRBD1 (6 bases). V gave up 0 bases and J gave up 2 bases, with 11 bases separating them. Germline V gene lookup returns CDR1 LGHNT and CDR2 FRNRAP. The CDR3 runs to 16 residues. CDR3 sequence reads: CASGLVQGRGNQPQHF. The CDR3 region has the DNA TGTGCTAGTGGTTTGGTACAGGGAAGGGGCAATCAGCCCCAGCATTTT. The full variable domain, in which reference TRBV12-5 and TRBJ1-5 provide the parts outside the CDR3, is DARVTQTPRHKVTEMGQEVTMRCQPILGHNTVFWYRQTMMQGLELLAYFRNRAPLDDSGMPKDRFSAEMPDATLATLKIQPSEPRDSAVYFCASGLVQGRGNQPQHFGDGTRLSIL.

The chain is built from TRBV5-1 and TRBJ2-7, with D maybe TRBD2 (6 bases). The CDR3 is 13 amino acids. The germline V gene encodes CDR1 SGHRS and CDR2 YFSETQ. Between the trimmed V and J ends, which lost 2 bases and 7 bases, there was a span of 13 bases. The CDR3 sequence is CASSLGGFEEQYF. The DNA for the CDR3 is TGCGCCAGCAGCTTAGGAGGGTTCGAAGAGCAGTACTTC.

This clone was counted a single time. The gene calls are TRBV7-7 and TRBJ2-1; no definite D call. The CDR3 runs 13 residues. Germline loops: CDR1 SSHAT, CDR2 FNYEAQ (reference sequence). V was clipped by 4 bases and J by 3 bases, with 7 bases between them. The CDR3 bases are TGTGCCAGCAGCTCCAGGCTCTACAATGAGCAGTTCTTC. Translation: CASSSRLYNEQFF.

A single count supports this clone. The chain combines TRBV7-9 with TRBJ1-4; D might be TRBD1 (5 bases). The CDR3 loop spans 11 amino acids. Deletions cut 3 bases from V and 15 bases from J, with 11 bases between. CDR1 and CDR2 from the germline V gene are SEHNR and FQNEAQ (reference sequence). The CDR3 bases are TGTGCCAGCAGCTTGGGGGGACCCTTGTTTTTT. Translating it yields CASSLGGPLFF.

V usage is TRBV13 and J usage is TRBJ1-1, with TRBD1 identical over 8 bases. Germline loops: CDR1 PRHDT, CDR2 FYEKMQ (reference sequence). With V trimmed by 5 bases and J by 8 bases, 10 bases remained unmatched. The CDR3 is 14 residues long. The CDR3 DNA sequence: TGTGCCAGCAGCCCGGACAGGGAGGGTTGCGAAGCTTTCTTT. It specifies CASSPDREGCEAFF.

The chain joins TRBV9 to TRBJ2-1; maybe TRBD2 (6 bases). The CDR3 is 15 residues long. V shed 4 bases and J shed 3 bases, with 14 bases lying between them. Germline CDR1 reads SGDLS; CDR2 reads YYNGEE. The CDR3 coding sequence is TGTGCCAGCAGCTCCAGACTAGGGCTCTACAATGAGCAGTTCTTC. Its protein product is CASSSRLGLYNEQFF.

The CDR3 DNA follows: TGTGCCAGCAGTTTAGGGACAGGGGGAAACTATGGCTACACCTTC. As protein: CASSLGTGGNYGYTF. The chain has TRBV28 and TRBJ1-2, with 11 bases that match TRBD1. The length of the CDR3 is 15 residues. Germline lookup yields CDR1 MDHEN and CDR2 SYDVKM. J gave up 2 bases and V 2 bases, and 1 base lay outside the gene matches.

The rearrangement links TRBV27 to TRBJ1-1, with TRBD1 matching 12 bases. Per the germline V gene, CDR1 is MNHEY and CDR2 is SMNVEV (reference sequence). The V gene end was trimmed by 7 bases and the J gene end by 0 bases; junction bases not matched to a gene: 6. The CDR3 has 16 amino acids. The CDR3 protein is CASIGTGGPMNTEAFF. DNA of the CDR3: TGTGCCAGCATCGGGACAGGGGGCCCCATGAACACTGAAGCTTTCTTT.

This rearrangement joins TRBV7-9 to TRBJ2-7; TRBD1 matches at 7 bases. CDR3 size: 13 residues. The germline gives CDR1 SEHNR, CDR2 FQNEAQ (reference sequence). With V trimmed by 5 bases and J by 1 base, 2 bases remained unmatched. CDR3 nucleotide sequence: TGTGCCAGCAGCGTGGGACAGTCCTACGAGCAGTACTTC. Its protein is CASSVGQSYEQYF.

The gene calls are TRBV29-1 and TRBJ2-5; D is possibly TRBD2 (5 bases). The V and J ends lost 8 bases and 4 bases respectively, with 17 bases between them. This CDR3 is 13 amino acids long. Germline V gene sequence: CDR1 SQVTM, CDR2 ANQGSEA. The CDR3 protein is CSFRTGMGETQYF. CDR3 bases: TGCAGCTTCCGGACGGGGATGGGAGAGACCCAGTACTTC.

The genes are TRBV6-4 and TRBJ2-6; possibly TRBD2 for D (6 bases). This CDR3 is built from 17 residues. V lost 3 bases to trimming and J lost 4 bases, with 16 bases between them. The V gene's germline CDR1 is MRHNA and CDR2 SNTAGT. The CDR3 DNA is TGTGCCAGCAGTGAGGACCCGGGAGCGTTAGGGGCCAACGTCCTGACTTTC. Translation gives CASSEDPGALGANVLTF.

J is TRBJ2-2 and V is TRBV9; maybe TRBD2 (5 bases). Trimming took off 4 bases at V and 5 bases at J, with 12 bases between the two ends. Germline CDR1 is SGDLS and CDR2 is YYNGEE. The CDR3 consists of 14 residues. The DNA of the CDR3 is TGTGCCAGCAGCTCTGCCCGGGGTACCGGGGAGCTGTTTTTT. It yields the protein CASSSARGTGELFF.

This clone was found a few times. CDR3 coding DNA: TGTGCCAGTAGTATGTCAGGGGGCCGCCTAGGTATGCGCTACACCTTC. Protein: CASSMSGGRLGMRYTF. The chain combines TRBV19 with TRBJ1-2; 8 nucleotides align to TRBD1. V was pared by 3 bases and J by 9 bases, with 15 bases of the junction left unmatched. The CDR3 is 16 residues long. Per the germline V gene, CDR1 is LNHDA and CDR2 is SQIVND (reference sequence).

This chain connects TRBV27 to TRBJ2-5; TRBD2 might be the D (5 bases). This CDR3 is built from 16 residues. Trimming removed 3 bases from V and 2 bases from J, with 16 bases in between. Per the germline V gene, CDR1 is MNHEY and CDR2 is SMNVEV (reference sequence). DNA for the CDR3: TGTGCCAGCAGTTTGATGAGCGGTACGTTTCAAGAGACCCAGTACTTC. Its translation: CASSLMSGTFQETQYF.

The rearrangement joins TRBV18 to TRBJ2-7, with 8 bases matching TRBD1. The CDR3 extends over 16 amino acids. Trimming cost V 6 bases and J 5 bases; bases outside gene matches: 15. Looked up from germline, CDR1 is KGHSH and CDR2 is LQKENI. The CDR3 loop is CASSFSLRTGSHEQYF. CDR3 coding DNA: TGTGCCAGCTCCTTTAGCCTCCGGACAGGGAGCCACGAGCAGTACTTC.

The chain has TRBV7-9 and TRBJ1-2; the match to TRBD1 covers 10 bases. Germline lookup yields CDR1 SEHNR and CDR2 FQNEAQ (reference sequence). V trimming: 5 bases; J trimming: 4 bases; junction bases outside the gene matches: 7. CDR3 length: 15 amino acids. The CDR3 DNA reads TGTGCCAGCAGCCTAGGGACAGGGGTTAGCTATGGCTACACCTTC. Translating gives CASSLGTGVSYGYTF.

This clone was observed once. The chain is built from TRBV19 and TRBJ2-1; 13 bases map to TRBD2. V was clipped by 10 bases and J by 8 bases; unmatched bases: 11. This CDR3 region has 15 residues. CDR1 is LNHDA and CDR2 is SQIVND in the germline V gene (reference sequence). The CDR3 sequence: CATRLTSGRADEQFF. CDR3 DNA sequence: TGTGCCACCCGCCTTACTAGCGGGAGGGCCGATGAGCAGTTCTTC.

The chain uses TRBV5-1 and TRBJ1-2; D uncertain. The CDR3 spans 12 residues. V lost 0 bases and J 7 bases, leaving 7 bases between the germline ends. Germline V lookup: CDR1 SGHRS, CDR2 YFSETQ. The CDR3 region is CASSLEGGGYTF. The CDR3 region has the DNA TGCGCCAGCAGCTTGGAGGGAGGTGGCTACACCTTC. The full variable domain, its missing parts supplied by reference TRBV5-1 and TRBJ1-2, is KAGVTQTPRYLIKTRGQQVTLSCSPISGHRSVSWYQQTPGQGLQFLFEYFSETQRNKGNFPGRFSGRQFSNSRSEMNVSTLELGDSALYLCASSLEGGGYTFGSGTRLTVV.

The V gene is TRBV19, the J gene TRBJ2-1; D might be TRBD2 (6 bases). Trimming cost V 3 bases and J 5 bases, with 11 bases left between them. Germline V gene sequence: CDR1 LNHDA, CDR2 SQIVND (reference sequence). There are 14 residues in the CDR3. The chain's CDR3 is CASSMGLTNNEQFF. CDR3 in DNA: TGTGCCAGTAGTATGGGACTCACCAACAATGAGCAGTTCTTC.

The J gene is TRBJ2-7, the V gene TRBV5-1, with D possibly TRBD2 on 6 matching bases. This CDR3 comprises 13 residues. V lost 0 bases, J lost 7 bases, and 11 bases lay in between. CDR1 is SGHRS and CDR2 is YFSETQ in the germline V gene. This chain's CDR3 is CASSLATGTEQYF. The CDR3 DNA follows: TGCGCCAGCAGCTTGGCAACGGGGACTGAGCAGTACTTC.

The chain couples TRBV19 to TRBJ2-1; tentatively, D is TRBD1 (6 bases). The CDR3 runs 13 residues. V was cut by 5 bases and J by 9 bases, with 14 bases left in between. The germline gives CDR1 LNHDA, CDR2 SQIVND (reference sequence). CDR3 protein: CASSSMGASEQFF. CDR3 bases: TGTGCCAGTAGTTCGATGGGGGCCAGTGAGCAGTTCTTC.

The rearrangement uses TRBV29-1 and TRBJ2-7, with TRBD1 matching over 7 bases. CDR1 and CDR2 (germline): SQVTM, ANQGSEA. The CDR3 covers 14 residues. After removal of 1 base from V and 2 bases from J, the junction contained 5 bases not matched to a gene. CDR3 bases: TGCAGCGTTGAAGCGACAGGGAAGCCCTACGAGCAGTACTTC. Its translation: CSVEATGKPYEQYF.